The 19 T cell receptor beta chains given below trace back to one sample, sequenced in a study of cytomegalovirus exposure and HLA in healthy donors. Researchers ran the PCR with 60 Vbeta and 13 Jbeta primers. Data came from immunoSEQ multiplex PCR; TCRdb stores just in-frame clones and leaves some out. The profile shows about 180,000 clones, roughly 79% of them singletons. The source material was PBMCs. These receptors came from a male donor in good health and CMV-seronegative.

The table lists this clone with a count of one. This rearrangement joins TRBV6-1 to TRBJ2-7; 9 bases are a match to TRBD1. V dropped 4 bases and J dropped 7; count of bases not matched to a gene: 8. The CDR3 is 14 residues long. In germline, CDR1 is MNHNS, CDR2 SASEGT. CDR3 DNA: TGTGCCAGCAGTGCCGGGACAGGGCTCTCGGAGCAGTACTTC. Its protein is CASSAGTGLSEQYF.

Written as DNA, the CDR3 is TGTGCCAGCAGCCTACTCCCCCTAGAAGGTAATGAGCAGTTCTTC. This sequence encodes CASSLLPLEGNEQFF. V usage is TRBV9 and J usage is TRBJ2-1; D is ambiguous. Trimming shortened V by 4 bases and J by 7 bases, and 18 bases separated the two germline ends. Germline V gene lookup returns CDR1 SGDLS and CDR2 YYNGEE. This CDR3 contains 15 residues.

The chain employs TRBV4-3 and TRBJ2-3, with 13 nucleotides matching TRBD2. Germline CDR1 and CDR2: LGHNA and YSLEER. This CDR3 contains 16 residues. Losses at the gene ends were 4 bases for V and 6 bases for J; bases not matched to a gene: 7. The CDR3 sequence is CASSRMTSGGRDTQYF. The DNA for the CDR3 is TGCGCCAGCAGCCGCATGACTAGCGGGGGGCGGGATACGCAGTATTTT.

The chain has TRBV6-5 and TRBJ2-4, with D possibly being TRBD1 (5 bases). The CDR3 totals 13 residues. CDR1 MNHEY and CDR2 SVGAGI come from the germline V gene. V lost 6 bases and J lost 8, with 14 bases in between. CDR3 bases: TGTGCCAGCAGCCTGGACACGGGCCACATTCAGTACTTC. Protein product: CASSLDTGHIQYF.

This clone turned up a few times. This chain uses TRBV23-1 with TRBJ2-7; 9 bases are shared with TRBD2. TRBV23-1 is noted as an ORF with a role that remains uncertain. V dropped 1 base and J dropped 3; count of bases not matched to a gene: 13. The CDR3 runs to 18 residues. CDR3 DNA sequence: TGCGCCAGCAGTCAATTGGGGGGCGGGGGGGCTCCCTTCTACGAGCAGTACTTC. It is translated as CASSQLGGGGAPFYEQYF.

The CDR3 loop is CASSGGLLSYEQYF. Written as DNA, the CDR3 is TGTGCCAGCAGCGGAGGACTCTTATCCTACGAGCAGTACTTC. The rearrangement joins TRBV9 to TRBJ2-7, with D perhaps TRBD2 (5 bases). Deletions cut 3 bases from V and 1 base from J, with 11 bases between. CDR1 and CDR2 (germline): SGDLS, YYNGEE. CDR3 length: 14 residues. Full variable domain (remainder filled in from reference TRBV9 and TRBJ2-7): DSGVTQTPKHLITATGQRVTLRCSPRSGDLSVYWYQQSLDQGLQFLIQYYNGEERAKGNILERFSAQQFPDLHSELNLSSLELGDSALYFCASSGGLLSYEQYFGPGTRLTVT.

This clone has a handful of counts. This sequence joins TRBV7-2 and TRBJ1-6; 7 bases agree with TRBD1. Germline V gives CDR1 SGHTA, CDR2 FQGNSA. CDR3 length: 15 residues. The trim removed 5 bases at V and 4 bases at J, leaving 5 bases unmatched. CDR3 DNA: TGTGCCAGCAGCCCTTCGGGACAGTATAATTCACCCCTCCACTTT. This codes for CASSPSGQYNSPLHF.

This clone has a handful of counts. V is TRBV6-1 and J is TRBJ1-5, with 7 bases fitting TRBD1. CDR3 length: 16 amino acids. V dropped 2 bases and J dropped 4; count of bases not matched to a gene: 8. From germline, CDR1 is MNHNS and CDR2 SASEGT. This chain's CDR3 is CASSEPRTGWNQPQHF. In DNA, the CDR3 is TGTGCCAGCAGTGAACCGCGGACAGGTTGGAATCAGCCCCAGCATTTT.

As DNA, the CDR3 is TGCGCCAGCAGCCCCGGGACTGCGAACACCGGGGAGCTGTTTTTT. Residues: CASSPGTANTGELFF. V is TRBV5-1 and J is TRBJ2-2; the D gene is possibly TRBD2 (6 bases). The CDR3 runs to 15 residues. The germline V gene has CDR1 SGHRS and CDR2 YFSETQ. Trimming shortened V by 4 bases and J by 0 bases, and 10 bases separated the two germline ends.

V is TRBV13 and J is TRBJ1-1, with 11 bases identical to TRBD1. V shed 4 bases and J 5 bases; nucleotides not matched to a gene: 6. This CDR3 has 15 residues. Per the germline V gene, CDR1 is PRHDT and CDR2 is FYEKMQ (reference sequence). CDR3 in amino acids: CASSSPGQGATEAFF. CDR3 DNA sequence: TGTGCCAGCAGCTCCCCCGGACAGGGGGCAACTGAAGCTTTCTTT.

J is TRBJ2-1 and V is TRBV7-3; the D gene is possibly TRBD1 (6 bases). Between the trimmed V and J ends, which lost 3 bases and 1 base, there was a span of 13 bases. Germline V gene lookup returns CDR1 SGHTA and CDR2 FQGTGA. The CDR3 consists of 16 residues. In DNA form, the CDR3 reads TGTGCCAGCAGCTTTAGTACGGGGACATCCTACAATGAGCAGTTCTTC. Amino acid sequence: CASSFSTGTSYNEQFF.

The chain combines TRBV30 with TRBJ1-5; 8 positions agree with TRBD1. Trimming at V came to 8 bases and at J to 0 bases, leaving 3 bases not matched to a gene. The germline V gene encodes CDR1 GTSNPN and CDR2 SVGIG (reference sequence). The CDR3 totals 13 residues. CDR3 in amino acids: CAAGQDSNQPQHF. The CDR3 DNA reads TGTGCCGCGGGACAGGATAGCAATCAGCCCCAGCATTTT.

The J gene is TRBJ1-2, the V gene TRBV27; the match to TRBD1 covers 9 bases. The trim removed 5 bases at V and 2 bases at J, leaving 3 bases unmatched. CDR1 MNHEY and CDR2 SMNVEV come from the germline V gene (reference sequence). This CDR3 is 14 amino acids long. The CDR3 protein is CASSDRGWNYGYTF. The CDR3 DNA sequence: TGTGCCAGCAGTGACAGGGGGTGGAACTATGGCTACACCTTC.

The chain employs TRBV6-5 and TRBJ1-5; D ambiguous. V lost 0 bases and J lost 1, with 7 bases in between. The V gene's germline CDR1 is MNHEY and CDR2 SVGAGI. The CDR3 totals 15 residues. The CDR3 loop is CASSYSSGSNQPQHF. DNA of the CDR3: TGTGCCAGCAGTTACTCGTCGGGAAGCAATCAGCCCCAGCATTTT.

The chain recombines TRBV18 with TRBJ1-5; D not certain. Trimming shortened V by 1 base and J by 8 bases, and 9 bases separated the two germline ends. Germline V gene lookup returns CDR1 KGHSH and CDR2 LQKENI. The CDR3 length is 13 residues. The CDR3 sequence: CASSPQRTEPQHF. CDR3 DNA sequence: TGTGCCAGCTCACCACAGAGAACGGAGCCCCAGCATTTT.

This clone was seen a few times. The same CDR3 is also encoded by other DNA sequences in this sample. The chain is built from TRBV28 and TRBJ1-2; TRBD1 agrees at 9 bases. CDR1 and CDR2 (germline): MDHEN, SYDVKM. This CDR3 comprises 15 residues. V trimming: 2 bases; J trimming: 2 bases; junction bases outside the gene matches: 3. The CDR3 coding sequence is TGTGCCAGCAGTTTACTGGGGACAGGGAACTATGGCTACACCTTC. It codes for CASSLLGTGNYGYTF.

CDR3 DNA: TGTGCCAGCAGTTATGGGACGGAGGGGCAGCCCCAGCATTTT. Encoded protein: CASSYGTEGQPQHF. The chain links TRBV13 to TRBJ1-5; D might be TRBD1 (5 bases). This CDR3 is built from 14 residues. In germline, CDR1 is PRHDT, CDR2 FYEKMQ (reference sequence). V was trimmed by 6 bases and J by 7 bases, leaving 16 bases between them.

The gene calls are TRBV30 and TRBJ1-6, with TRBD1 identical over 7 bases. With V trimmed by 0 bases and J by 8 bases, 4 bases remained unmatched. Looked up from germline, CDR1 is GTSNPN and CDR2 is SVGIG (reference sequence). This CDR3 region has 14 residues. CDR3 nucleotide sequence: TGTGCCTGGAGTGTGTACAGGGGTGATTCACCCCTCCACTTT. This sequence encodes CAWSVYRGDSPLHF.

This clone was observed once. The rearrangement joins TRBV6-6 to TRBJ1-3; D unresolved. The CDR3 has 16 amino acids. V lost 0 bases to trimming and J lost 3 bases, with 12 bases between them. Germline-derived CDR1 and CDR2 are MNHNY and SVGAGI (reference sequence). CDR3 sequence reads: CASSYSPNALGNTIYF. Written as DNA, the CDR3 is TGTGCCAGCAGTTACTCTCCTAATGCCCTTGGAAACACCATATATTTT.